The 26 T cell receptor beta chains listed next were all sequenced from one sample in a study of shared clonotypes between healthy human individuals. TCRdb's copy holds only in-frame clones and misses some; the assay was immunoSEQ multiplex PCR. This sample has roughly 480,000 clones; 70% to 80% occur once, and the top ten carry about 12%. Source material: PBMCs. The receptors come from a woman aged 40 to 50 in good health. Some clones in this sample may be carry-over from other donors' samples.

Of note for this clone: At one boundary the junction diverges from the germline segment, which might be a read error. The chain links TRBV5-1 to TRBJ2-1; 7 bases fit TRBD2. The CDR3 has 15 residues. Germline lookup yields CDR1 SGHRS and CDR2 YFSETQ. For the CDR3, the DNA is TGCGCCAGCAGCTTGGTGCTAGCGGCAAACAACGAGCAGTTCTTC. Protein: CASSLVLAANNEQFF.

The chain employs TRBV28 and TRBJ1-5; 8 bases line up with TRBD1. Germline trimming cut 5 bases from V and 0 bases from J; bases unmatched to any gene: 6. Germline CDR1 is MDHEN and CDR2 is SYDVKM. The CDR3 is 16 amino acids. The CDR3 nucleotides are TGTGCCAGCAGTCCAAGGACAGGGACTAGCAATCAGCCCCAGCATTTT. Encoded protein: CASSPRTGTSNQPQHF.

V and J are TRBV13 and TRBJ1-2; the D is unclear. Deletions cut 5 bases from V and 7 bases from J, with 14 bases between. Germline CDR1 is PRHDT and CDR2 is FYEKMQ (reference sequence). The CDR3 runs 13 residues. For the CDR3, the DNA is TGTGCCAGCAGCGTCCGGGGAAGAGGTGGCTACACCTTC. Its translation is CASSVRGRGGYTF.

V gene TRBV28 combines with J gene TRBJ2-7; weak D call: TRBD1 (6 bases). The CDR3 has 12 amino acids. Trimming took off 2 bases at V and 7 bases at J, with 9 bases between the two ends. CDR1 MDHEN and CDR2 SYDVKM come from the germline V gene. Here the CDR3 reads CASSLPGVEQYF. CDR3 nucleotides: TGTGCCAGCAGTTTACCAGGGGTTGAGCAGTACTTC.

This clone was counted only a few times. V is TRBV28 and J is TRBJ1-5; a possible D gene is TRBD1 (5 bases). Germline lookup yields CDR1 MDHEN and CDR2 SYDVKM. Trimming stripped 3 bases from V and 7 bases from J, with 10 bases between. The CDR3 contains 13 residues. In nucleotides, the CDR3 is TGTGCCAGCAGTTTGAAAGGGGACCAGCCCCAGCATTTT. Its translation: CASSLKGDQPQHF. Filled out from reference TRBV28 and TRBJ1-5, the complete variable domain reads DVKVTQSSRYLVKRTGEKVFLECVQDMDHENMFWYRQDPGLGLRLIYFSYDVKMKEKGDIPEGYSVSREKKERFSLILESASTNQTSMYLCASSLKGDQPQHFGDGTRLSIL.

The V call is TRBV6-1, the J call TRBJ2-7; 13 bases are shared with TRBD2. V trimming: 7 bases; J trimming: 4 bases; junction bases outside the gene matches: 7. This CDR3 region has 15 residues. Germline V gene sequence: CDR1 MNHNS, CDR2 SASEGT. CDR3 in amino acids: CASTEGLAGFYEQYF. The DNA for the CDR3 is TGTGCCAGCACCGAGGGACTAGCGGGATTTTACGAGCAGTACTTC.

The chain combines TRBV28 with TRBJ2-1; the match to TRBD1 covers 7 bases. This CDR3 is built from 16 residues. Looked up from germline, CDR1 is MDHEN and CDR2 is SYDVKM. V lost 6 bases to trimming and J lost 1 base; unmatched junction nucleotides: 9. CDR3 amino acids: CASSQDRDWSYNEQFF. The CDR3 DNA reads TGTGCCAGCAGCCAAGACAGGGATTGGTCCTACAATGAGCAGTTCTTC.

This clone showed up just a few times. The rearrangement joins TRBV7-8 to TRBJ1-5; D call uncertain. This CDR3 comprises 16 residues. Trimming cost V 2 bases and J 0 bases, with 11 bases left between them. Germline lookup yields CDR1 SGHVS and CDR2 FQNEAQ. This CDR3 reads CASSLLAGLSNQPQHF. The CDR3 nucleotides are TGTGCCAGCAGCTTACTGGCGGGTCTTAGCAATCAGCCCCAGCATTTT.

The chain has TRBV5-6 and TRBJ2-2; perhaps TRBD2 as D (5 bases). Germline V CDR1 and CDR2: SGHDT, YYEEEE. Between the trimmed V and J ends, which lost 2 bases and 5 bases, there was a span of 13 bases. The CDR3 spans 15 residues. CDR3 DNA sequence: TGTGCCAGCAGCTTATTCCGGGATTTAACCGGGGAGCTGTTTTTT. Translating it yields CASSLFRDLTGELFF.

The rearrangement uses TRBV7-9 and TRBJ2-1; D perhaps matches TRBD1 (6 bases). Trimming stripped 3 bases from V and 5 bases from J, with 11 bases between. CDR1 and CDR2 (germline): SEHNR, FQNEAQ (reference sequence). The CDR3 consists of 14 residues. The CDR3 DNA sequence: TGTGCCAGCAGCTTCGGGACAACAAACAATGAGCAGTTCTTC. This sequence encodes CASSFGTTNNEQFF.

The chain has TRBV2 and TRBJ1-5; the D is unclear. Germline V gives CDR1 SNHLY, CDR2 FYNNEI. The V end was cut by 4 bases, the J end by 4 bases, with 14 bases between. The CDR3 covers 15 residues. The CDR3 loop reads CASSAWVSQNQPQHF. The CDR3 DNA follows: TGTGCCAGCAGTGCATGGGTCTCCCAAAATCAGCCCCAGCATTTT.

The V gene is TRBV6-6, the J gene TRBJ2-3, with 7 positions matching TRBD1. Trimming cost V 4 bases and J 0 bases; bases outside gene matches: 1. The V gene's germline CDR1 is MNHNY and CDR2 SVGAGI (reference sequence). The CDR3 contains 14 residues. CDR3 loop: CASSWDRSTDTQYF. CDR3 DNA sequence: TGTGCCAGCAGTTGGGACAGAAGCACAGATACGCAGTATTTT.

This clone was seen a single time. The chain recombines TRBV7-8 with TRBJ2-1; D is ambiguous. Deletions cut 1 base from V and 8 bases from J, with 9 bases between. The length of the CDR3 is 13 residues. Per germline, CDR1 SGHVS and CDR2 FQNEAQ. In nucleotides, the CDR3 is TGTGCCAGCAGCTTAGACTATTCGGATGAGCAGTTCTTC. Protein product: CASSLDYSDEQFF.

The rearrangement joins TRBV2 to TRBJ2-3, with 8 bases lining up with TRBD1. The germline gives CDR1 SNHLY, CDR2 FYNNEI. The CDR3 runs to 13 residues. V lost 8 bases and J lost 4; bases outside the gene matches: 5. The CDR3 protein is CASRTGIPDTQYF. The CDR3 DNA reads as TGTGCCAGCCGGACAGGGATCCCAGATACGCAGTATTTT.

On this clone: Germline is not matched at one junction end, which may reflect a read error. The chain is built from TRBV2 and TRBJ2-5; TRBD1 agrees at 7 bases. CDR3 length: 14 amino acids. Looked up from germline, CDR1 is SNHLY and CDR2 is FYNNEI. The CDR3 sequence: CASSVQGVQETQYF. In nucleotides, the CDR3 is TGTGCTAGCAGTGTTCAGGGGGTCCAAGAGACCCAGTACTTC. Based on the CDR3 plus reference TRBV2 and TRBJ2-5, the full variable domain is EPEVTQTPSHQVTQMGQEVILRCVPISNHLYFYWYRQILGQKVEFLVSFYNNEISEKSEIFDDQFSVERPDGSNFTLKIRSTKLEDSAMYFCASSVQGVQETQYFGPGTRLLVL.

This clone has a single count. The chain joins TRBV30 to TRBJ2-5, with 14 positions matching TRBD2. The length of the CDR3 is 16 residues. Germline trimming cut 0 bases from V and 1 base from J; bases unmatched to any gene: 1. CDR1 and CDR2 from the germline V gene are GTSNPN and SVGIG (reference sequence). The CDR3 DNA follows: TGTGCCTGGAGTGTAGGGACTAGCGGGGGCCAAGAGACCCAGTACTTC. Translating it yields CAWSVGTSGGQETQYF.

The chain recombines TRBV28 with TRBJ2-3, with D tentatively TRBD1 (6 bases). The CDR3 consists of 13 residues. With 7 bases removed from V and 3 bases from J, the gap between germline ends came to 11 bases. Germline V lookup: CDR1 MDHEN, CDR2 SYDVKM. DNA of the CDR3: TGTGCCAGCAAGGGGGAGTTGACAGATACGCAGTATTTT. Translation gives CASKGELTDTQYF.

This chain links TRBV4-2 with TRBJ1-2; D might be TRBD1 (5 bases). Trimming left V 5 bases short and J 8 bases short, with 18 bases between. Looked up from germline, CDR1 is LGHNA and CDR2 is YNFKEQ. This CDR3 contains 14 residues. CDR3 protein: CASSLQVGGYGYTF. The CDR3 DNA sequence: TGTGCCAGCAGCTTGCAGGTTGGGGGATACGGCTACACCTTC.

The rearrangement uses TRBV28 and TRBJ2-5; 7 bases map to TRBD1. With 2 bases clipped from V and 2 bases from J, the junction kept 2 bases outside the gene matches. Germline-derived CDR1 and CDR2 are MDHEN and SYDVKM. This CDR3 contains 14 residues. The CDR3 is CASSLLGQQETQYF. The DNA for the CDR3 is TGTGCCAGCAGTTTACTGGGACAGCAAGAGACCCAGTACTTC.

This chain joins TRBV2 and TRBJ2-7, with 12 bases lining up with TRBD2. The CDR3 sequence is 15 residues long. V trimming: 7 bases; J trimming: 2 bases; junction bases outside the gene matches: 6. Per germline, CDR1 SNHLY and CDR2 FYNNEI. CDR3 in amino acids: CASTELAGGTYEQYF. The CDR3 DNA sequence: TGTGCCAGCACTGAGCTAGCGGGAGGGACCTACGAGCAGTACTTC.

V usage is TRBV27 and J usage is TRBJ1-4; weak D call: TRBD1 (6 bases). The length of the CDR3 is 15 residues. Germline-derived CDR1 and CDR2 are MNHEY and SMNVEV (reference sequence). V was clipped by 6 bases and J by 8 bases, with 19 bases between them. The DNA for the CDR3 is TGTGCCAGCAGCCCGGCGGCAGGGGTGAGAGAAAAACTGTTTTTT. Encoded protein: CASSPAAGVREKLFF. The whole variable domain, filled in from reference TRBV27 and TRBJ1-4, reads EAQVTQNPRYLITVTGKKLTVTCSQNMNHEYMSWYRQDPGLGLRQIYYSMNVEVTDKGDVPEGYKVSRKEKRNFPLILESPSPNQTSLYFCASSPAAGVREKLFFGSGTQLSVL.

The CDR3 spells CASSEKGRLGTIYF. In DNA form, the CDR3 reads TGTGCCAGCAGCGAAAAGGGGCGACTCGGCACCATATATTTT. The chain recombines TRBV7-8 with TRBJ1-3; a possible D gene is TRBD1 (5 bases). The V end lost 5 bases, the J end lost 9 bases, and 17 bases lay between the germline ends. This CDR3 spans 14 amino acids. Germline V gene data show CDR1 as SGHVS and CDR2 as FQNEAQ.

This clone was seen more than once but under ten times. The chain has TRBV19 and TRBJ1-4; perhaps TRBD1 as D (5 bases). Germline loops: CDR1 LNHDA, CDR2 SQIVND (reference sequence). V lost 9 bases and J lost 8, with 19 bases in between. The CDR3 runs 14 residues. CDR3 bases: TGTGCCAGCACAACCGGGCAGGGACGGGAAAAACTGTTTTTT. It translates to CASTTGQGREKLFF.

With regard to this clone: This sample includes further DNA sequences coding for the same CDR3. This chain uses TRBV15 with TRBJ2-2; 10 nucleotides match TRBD1. CDR3 length: 15 residues. With 1 base clipped from V and 5 bases from J, the junction kept 1 base outside the gene matches. The germline V gene has CDR1 LNHNV and CDR2 YYDKDF (reference sequence). The CDR3 here is CATSRGTGGTGELFF. CDR3 nucleotides: TGTGCCACCAGCAGAGGGACAGGGGGGACCGGGGAGCTGTTTTTT.

The rearrangement links TRBV4-2 to TRBJ2-2, with unresolved D. This CDR3 contains 14 residues. V dropped 1 base and J dropped 3 bases, with 6 bases sitting between them. Germline V CDR1 and CDR2: LGHNA, YNFKEQ. CDR3 in DNA: TGTGCCAGCAGCCAAGCGTCGTACACCGGGGAGCTGTTTTTT. Encoded protein: CASSQASYTGELFF.

The gene calls are TRBV4-3 and TRBJ2-1, with 9 bases that match TRBD2. The CDR3 runs to 16 residues. The germline V gene encodes CDR1 LGHNA and CDR2 YSLEER. Trimming removed 0 bases from V and 5 bases from J; junction bases left unmatched: 5. As DNA, the CDR3 is TGCGCCAGCAGCCAAGAATACCTAGCGGGAAACAATGAGCAGTTCTTC. Protein: CASSQEYLAGNNEQFF.